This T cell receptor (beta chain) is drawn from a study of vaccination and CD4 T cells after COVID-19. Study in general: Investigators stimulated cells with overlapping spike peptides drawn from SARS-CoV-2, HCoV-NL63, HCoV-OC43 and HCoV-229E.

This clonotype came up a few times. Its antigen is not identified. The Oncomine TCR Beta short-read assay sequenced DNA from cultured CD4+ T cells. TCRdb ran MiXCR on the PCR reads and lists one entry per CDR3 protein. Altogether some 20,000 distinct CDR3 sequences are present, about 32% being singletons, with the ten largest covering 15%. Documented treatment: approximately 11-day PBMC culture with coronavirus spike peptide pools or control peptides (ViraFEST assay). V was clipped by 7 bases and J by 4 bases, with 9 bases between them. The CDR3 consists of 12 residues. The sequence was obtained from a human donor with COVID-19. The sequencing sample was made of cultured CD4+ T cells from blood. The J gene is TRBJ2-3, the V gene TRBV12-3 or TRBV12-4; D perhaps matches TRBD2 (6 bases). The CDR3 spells CASTRLADTQYF. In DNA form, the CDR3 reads TGTGCCAGCACCAGACTAGCAGATACGCAGTATTTT.